This T cell receptor (beta chain) was identified in a study of beta chain features in type 1 diabetes. Of note for this clone: Its specificity is unknown.

This CDR3 comprises 12 residues. Germline V gives CDR1 SGHRS, CDR2 YFSETQ. The germline V and J ends were trimmed by 4 bases and 8 bases, with 10 bases remaining between them. The study, taken as a whole, reports: The study left unresolved whether HLA type influences TCRB rearrangement.

A CD45RO/CCR7/CD25/CD127/CD95/CD27 panel sorted naive, central memory, regulatory and stem cell-like memory CD4+ cells. Investigators reverse transcribed all isolated RNA, so they sequenced expressed TCRB transcripts. Method: immunoSEQ multiplex PCR; TCRdb's copy keeps in-frame clones and lacks some. Among a few hundred thousand clones listed, around a fifth were seen once. The receptor was derived from a young woman in good health. This chain uses TRBV5-1 with TRBJ2-1, with unresolved D. Sequencing input: naive CD4+ T cells from blood. In nucleotides, the CDR3 is TGCGCCAGCAGCCCCTATGCCGATGAGCAGTTCTTC. Translated, it gives CASSPYADEQFF.